What follows are 9 T cell receptor beta chains derived from one specimen sequenced in a study of identical twins. MiXCR was run by TCRdb on the 5' RACE reads, yielding one entry per CDR3 protein. The table records 500,000 to 550,000 distinct CDR3 sequences, approximately 22% of them present only once. The data also belong to a second study, concerning T cells expressing NK-cell markers.

The specimen was CD4+ T cells sorted from blood. Every receptor here comes from a woman between 18 and 29 years old in good health.

The V call is TRBV5-6, the J call TRBJ2-1; 8 nucleotides match TRBD2. J gave up 2 bases and V 4 bases, and 8 bases lay outside the gene matches. Germline-derived CDR1 and CDR2 are SGHDT and YYEEEE. The CDR3 totals 16 residues. As DNA, the CDR3 is TGTGCCAGCAGCCTTAGCGGGGAAGCTGCCTACAATGAGCAGTTCTTC. It is translated as CASSLSGEAAYNEQFF.

The V call is TRBV4-1, the J call TRBJ1-4; D not resolved. The CDR3 loop spans 15 amino acids. CDR1 is MGHRA and CDR2 is YSYEKL in the germline V gene. V lost 0 bases and J lost 6, with 11 bases in between. The CDR3 DNA reads TGCGCCAGCAGCCAAGATGGAAGGGAGGATGAAAAACTGTTTTTT. Translated: CASSQDGREDEKLFF.

This clonotype was seen a few times. The V gene is TRBV20-1, the J gene TRBJ1-2, with D maybe TRBD1 (5 bases). CDR3 length: 15 residues. Trimming cost V 2 bases and J 4 bases, with 17 bases left between them. Germline lookup yields CDR1 DFQATT and CDR2 SNEGSKA (reference sequence). This chain's CDR3 is CSARLPSRQFYGYTF. CDR3 sequence (DNA): TGCAGTGCTAGACTCCCTAGCCGACAGTTCTATGGCTACACCTTC.

CDR3 in amino acids: CASQPGRRVNEQYF. The CDR3 bases are TGTGCCAGCCAACCGGGACGACGGGTAAACGAGCAGTACTTC. V and J are TRBV2 and TRBJ2-7; D is tentatively TRBD1 or TRBD2 (5 bases each). The CDR3 spans 14 residues. CDR1 and CDR2 from the germline V gene are SNHLY and FYNNEI. V was cut by 8 bases and J by 5 bases, with 19 bases left in between. The full variable domain, rest sourced from reference TRBV2 and TRBJ2-7, is EPEVTQTPSHQVTQMGQEVILRCVPISNHLYFYWYRQILGQKVEFLVSFYNNEISEKSEIFDDQFSVERPDGSNFTLKIRSTKLEDSAMYFCASQPGRRVNEQYFGPGTRLTVT.

The V gene is TRBV12-3 or TRBV12-4, the J gene TRBJ1-4; D ambiguous. This CDR3 contains 12 residues. V lost 3 bases and J 7 bases, leaving 6 bases between the germline ends. The CDR3 DNA is TGTGCCAGCAGTTTCTCGACTGAAAAACTGTTTTTT. It is translated as CASSFSTEKLFF.

The genes are TRBV20-1 and TRBJ1-1; D remains ambiguous. This CDR3 is 13 amino acids long. V was trimmed by 6 bases and J by 4 bases, leaving 15 bases between them. From germline, CDR1 is DFQATT and CDR2 SNEGSKA (reference sequence). The CDR3 loop is CSALGGYSTEAFF. The CDR3 DNA is TGCAGTGCGCTTGGCGGGTATTCCACTGAAGCTTTCTTT.

This clonotype was seen a handful of times. This chain uses TRBV5-6 with TRBJ2-4; D possibly corresponds to TRBD2 (6 bases). Germline CDR1 reads SGHDT; CDR2 reads YYEEEE. CDR3 length: 15 residues. V lost 2 bases and J 0 bases, leaving 9 bases between the germline ends. The CDR3 DNA is TGTGCCAGCAGCTTCCGGGGGATAGCCAAAAACATTCAGTACTTC. It specifies CASSFRGIAKNIQYF. Based on the CDR3 plus reference TRBV5-6 and TRBJ2-4, the full variable domain is DAGVTQSPTHLIKTRGQQVTLRCSPKSGHDTVSWYQQALGQGPQFIFQYYEEEERQRGNFPDRFSGHQFPNYSSELNVNALLLGDSALYLCASSFRGIAKNIQYFGAGTRLSVL.

This clonotype came up a few times. The J gene is TRBJ2-2, the V gene TRBV20-1; 8 nucleotides align to TRBD2. The V gene's germline CDR1 is DFQATT and CDR2 SNEGSKA (reference sequence). The CDR3 runs to 15 residues. With 3 bases clipped from V and 4 bases from J, the junction kept 7 bases outside the gene matches. CDR3 loop: CSASQAGEFTGELFF. DNA for the CDR3: TGCAGTGCTAGTCAAGCGGGAGAGTTCACCGGGGAGCTGTTTTTT.

This clonotype was observed many times. The J gene is TRBJ2-3, the V gene TRBV20-1; D gene unclear. V was clipped by 3 bases and J by 6 bases, with 10 bases between them. Germline V CDR1 and CDR2: DFQATT, SNEGSKA (reference sequence). This CDR3 is built from 12 residues. CDR3 sequence (DNA): TGCAGTGCTAGGGTTGTGGCCGATACGCAGTATTTT. It codes for CSARVVADTQYF.